A selection of T cell receptor beta chains follows, all from one sample in a study of monozygotic twins with inflammatory bowel disease. TCRdb re-called the 5' RACE reads and catalogs CDR3 proteins one per entry, DNA excluded. The table for this sample gives over 35,000 distinct CDR3 sequences. The source material was blood. The receptors derive from a human donor with ulcerative colitis or Crohn's disease, or a healthy co-twin of an affected twin (not recorded which). CDR3s include the opening cysteine and the closing phenylalanine or tryptophan. Clone sizes are given selectively: once, few, many, or a class where the clone is expanded.

j_gene: TRBJ2-7
len: 14
abundance: -
v_gene: TRBV28
CDR3aa: CASSTPGLNYEQYF

j_gene: TRBJ2-6
len: 18
abundance: medium-sized
v_gene: TRBV12-3/TRBV12-4
CDR3aa: CASSPEWGSPSGANVLTF

j_gene: TRBJ2-2
len: 15
abundance: -
v_gene: TRBV5-1
CDR3aa: CASSLTPGAAGELFF

j_gene: TRBJ2-5
len: 13
abundance: -
v_gene: TRBV20-1
CDR3aa: CSAPPRLERTQYF

j_gene: TRBJ2-1
len: 14
abundance: -
v_gene: TRBV6-2/TRBV6-3
CDR3aa: CASSYSQTSNEQFF

j_gene: TRBJ1-1
len: 14
abundance: -
v_gene: TRBV28
CDR3aa: CASSLNRGNTEAFF

j_gene: TRBJ2-5
len: 17
abundance: -
v_gene: TRBV20-1
CDR3aa: CSAPTGGRNRIQETQYF

j_gene: TRBJ2-1
len: 12
abundance: -
v_gene: TRBV27
CDR3aa: CASSLGRGLEFF

j_gene: TRBJ2-3
len: 12
abundance: -
v_gene: TRBV29-1
CDR3aa: CSVYRDRDTQYF

j_gene: TRBJ2-3
len: 16
abundance: -
v_gene: TRBV3-1
CDR3aa: CASSQGAAGVGDTQYF

j_gene: TRBJ1-1
len: 15
abundance: -
v_gene: TRBV7-2
CDR3aa: CASSADRPPPTEAFF